This is a list of T cell receptor beta chains from one sample in a study of CD8 T cells in ankylosing spondylitis. Via MiXCR, TCRdb re-called the 5' RACE reads, giving one row per CDR3 protein. Here the sample spans about 800,000 distinct CDR3 sequences, about an eighth being singletons. Sequenced material: blood, either unsorted or a sorted T cell fraction (not recorded which). These receptors were collected from a male donor with ankylosing spondylitis. The CDR3 runs from the conserved cysteine through the conserved F or W. A D gene is named only where the DNA matches it firmly. Expanded clones get a size class; other rows say once, few or many, or leave the size out.

clone_size	v_call	d_call	j_call	cdr3_nt	cdr3_aa
-	TRBV20-1	TRBD2	TRBJ2-3	TGCAGTGCTAGAGATTCGACTAGCGTGAGCACAGATACGCAGTATTTT	CSARDSTSVSTDTQYF
many	TRBV12-3/TRBV12-4	-	TRBJ1-1	TGTGCCAGCAGTTCGGACAAGAACACTGAAGCTTTCTTT	CASSSDKNTEAFF
-	TRBV9	-	TRBJ2-5	TGTGCCAGCAGCGTAGGTCTAGCCGTCGGCGGCCAAGAGACCCAGTACTTC	CASSVGLAVGGQETQYF
many	TRBV5-1	-	TRBJ1-2	TGCGCCAGCAGCTTGGTAGGCAGCTCCTATGGCTACACCTTC	CASSLVGSSYGYTF
few	TRBV6-5	TRBD1	TRBJ1-5	TGTGCCAGCAGTTACTCCGGGACAGGGAAGGGTCAGCCCCAGCATTTT	CASSYSGTGKGQPQHF
few	TRBV20-1	-	TRBJ1-6	TGCAGTGCTAGAGTTTCGGGCAGGGGTTCCTATAATTCACCCCTCCACTTT	CSARVSGRGSYNSPLHF
-	TRBV5-1	-	TRBJ2-3	TGCGCCAGCAGTTGGCAGGGGAACACAGATACGCAGTATTTT	CASSWQGNTDTQYF
few	TRBV29-1	-	TRBJ1-2	TGCAGCGTCGGGACGGGACCCTGGGGCTACACCTTC	CSVGTGPWGYTF
few	TRBV24-1	TRBD1	TRBJ2-7	TGTGCCACCAGTGCCGGGACAGGGTTGTCGTCCTACGAGCAGTACTTC	CATSAGTGLSSYEQYF
few	TRBV4-1	TRBD1	TRBJ1-1	TGCGCCAGCAGCCTTCGGACAGGGACGAACACTGAAGCTTTCTTT	CASSLRTGTNTEAFF
few	TRBV7-2	-	TRBJ2-7	TGTGCCAGCAGCTTAGGGTTGGGGTTATACGAGCAGTACTTC	CASSLGLGLYEQYF
many	TRBV20-1	TRBD2	TRBJ2-7	TGCAGTGCGCTAGCGGCTTACGAGCAGTACTTC	CSALAAYEQYF
few	TRBV7-2	TRBD2	TRBJ2-1	TGTGCCAGCAGCAAGACTAGCGGGATTTACAATGAGCAGTTCTTC	CASSKTSGIYNEQFF
few	TRBV6-5	-	TRBJ2-7	TGTGCCAGCAGTTACGGATTTCTGGCCTACGAGCAGTACTTC	CASSYGFLAYEQYF
few	TRBV20-1	TRBD1	TRBJ1-5	TGCAGTGCCGGACAGGGAGGGAAGCCCCAGCATTTT	CSAGQGGKPQHF
many	TRBV12-3/TRBV12-4	-	TRBJ1-3	TGTGCCAGCAGTCGGGACGGGGAACGGACCATATATTTT	CASSRDGERTIYF
few	TRBV28	TRBD1	TRBJ2-6	TGTGCCAGCACCCCGGGGGACAGGGCTGGGGCCAACGTCCTGACTTTC	CASTPGDRAGANVLTF
few	TRBV7-2	TRBD2	TRBJ2-1	TGTGCCAGCAGCTTAGTTAGCGGGGGGAGGTATGAGCAGTTCTTC	CASSLVSGGRYEQFF
many	TRBV29-1	-	TRBJ2-3	TGCAGCGGCTCGACAGCAGATACGCAGTATTTT	CSGSTADTQYF
-	TRBV9	TRBD2	TRBJ2-3	TGTGCCAGCAGCCCCCGGGGCCCTAGCGGGGGTACAGATACGCAGTATTTT	CASSPRGPSGGTDTQYF
many	TRBV20-1	-	TRBJ1-1	TGCAGTGCTAGAGATTTTATTGGGGGGAACACTGAAGCTTTCTTT	CSARDFIGGNTEAFF
many	TRBV5-1	-	TRBJ2-3	TGCGCCAGCAGCTCCCTTCTCACAGATACGCAGTATTTT	CASSSLLTDTQYF
-	TRBV25-1	TRBD2	TRBJ2-7	TGTGCCAGCGCGGGGCTAGCGGAATTTCCGTACGAGCAGTACTTC	CASAGLAEFPYEQYF
few	TRBV5-1	-	TRBJ2-7	TGCGCCAGCAGCTTGGAGCCAGGGACCCTCTACGAGCAGTACTTC	CASSLEPGTLYEQYF
-	TRBV5-6	-	TRBJ2-3	TGTGCCAGCAGCGAGACGGCCAGCACAGATACGCAGTATTTT	CASSETASTDTQYF
many	TRBV29-1	-	TRBJ2-2	TGCAGCGTCCACACTTCCGGGAAGGATGGTACCGGGGAGCTGTTTTTT	CSVHTSGKDGTGELFF
many	TRBV29-1	-	TRBJ2-7	TGCAGCGCTGGTAGGGGTGGTTACGAGCAGTACTTC	CSAGRGGYEQYF
few	TRBV20-1	-	TRBJ2-1	TGCAGTGCTAGGTCACAGAATTACTACAATGAGCAGTTCTTC	CSARSQNYYNEQFF
-	TRBV20-1	-	TRBJ1-1	TGCAGTGCTAGAGACGCACGAAGTACTGAAGCTTTCTTT	CSARDARSTEAFF
-	TRBV6-5	-	TRBJ1-6	TGTGCCAGCAGTTACTCAGGGCGGTCACCCCTCCACTTT	CASSYSGRSPLHF
-	TRBV4-2	-	TRBJ1-6	TGTGCCAGCAACTCTCGGGGCTCCGCGAAAGGGAATTCACCCCTCCACTTT	CASNSRGSAKGNSPLHF
few	TRBV12-3/TRBV12-4	-	TRBJ1-2	TGTGCCAGCAGATTGGACGTTCGTGGCTACACCTTC	CASRLDVRGYTF
few	TRBV7-8	-	TRBJ2-5	TGTGCCAGCAGCTTCGGTTATACAAGGGACCAAGAGACCCAGTACTTC	CASSFGYTRDQETQYF
-	TRBV12-3/TRBV12-4	TRBD2	TRBJ2-5	TGTGCCAGCAGCCTTAGCGGGAGGTACCCGTACCAAGAGACCCAGTACTTC	CASSLSGRYPYQETQYF
few	TRBV20-1	-	TRBJ2-3	TGCAGTGCTCCCCCACACACAGATACGCAGTATTTT	CSAPPHTDTQYF
few	TRBV11-2	TRBD1	TRBJ2-1	TGTGCCAGCAGTGCTAGACAGGGTCCCTCCTACAATGAGCAGTTCTTC	CASSARQGPSYNEQFF
few	TRBV18	-	TRBJ2-3	TGTGCCAGCTCACCCCGCATGGATACGCAGTATTTT	CASSPRMDTQYF
few	TRBV24-1	-	TRBJ2-5	TGTGCCACCGGGGCAGACCTAGGGACCCAGTACTTC	CATGADLGTQYF
few	TRBV15	-	TRBJ1-2	TGTGCCACCAGCTACCTCATTGGGTCCGGATATGGCTACACCTTC	CATSYLIGSGYGYTF
-	TRBV20-1	-	TRBJ1-1	TGCGGCTGTCAACCGGGGACTGAAGCTTTCTTT	CGCQPGTEAFF
few	TRBV5-1	-	TRBJ2-3	TGCGCCAGCAGCCCGCCGGCTAGGGCAGATACGCAGTATTTT	CASSPPARADTQYF
few	TRBV6-4	-	TRBJ2-1	TGTGCCAGCAGTGTCTTTTCGGTTTCAAATGAGCAGTTCTTC	CASSVFSVSNEQFF
many	TRBV6-5	-	TRBJ1-6	TGTGCCAGCAGTTACTCGGTGGGGAATTACGGGTCACCCCTCCACTTT	CASSYSVGNYGSPLHF
-	TRBV20-1	-	TRBJ1-5	TGCAGTGCTAGTATTAGGTATAGCAATCAGCCCCAGCATTTT	CSASIRYSNQPQHF
few	TRBV20-1	-	TRBJ1-1	TGCAGTGCTGTCAAACATAGGAACACTGAAGCTTTCTTT	CSAVKHRNTEAFF
-	TRBV20-1	TRBD1	TRBJ1-4	TGCAGTGCTCATCGACAGGGAGGTAATGAAAAACTGTTTTTT	CSAHRQGGNEKLFF
-	TRBV7-9	TRBD1	TRBJ2-6	TGTGCCAGCAGCTTAAGGGACAGCTACTCTGGGGCCAACGTCCTGACTTTC	CASSLRDSYSGANVLTF
few	TRBV5-1	-	TRBJ2-2	TGCGCCAGCAGCTTGGACGCTCTAAACACCGGGGAGCTGTTTTTT	CASSLDALNTGELFF
few	TRBV4-2	-	TRBJ1-3	TGTGCCAGCAGCCAAGATGCCCAGGGGAGCTCTGGAAACACCATATATTTT	CASSQDAQGSSGNTIYF
-	TRBV5-6	TRBD2	TRBJ2-1	TGTGCCAGCAGGCCCTCGGGGGGGACCTACAATGAGCAGTTCTTC	CASRPSGGTYNEQFF
few	TRBV29-1	-	TRBJ2-5	TGCAGCACCAACCGGGACACTATAACGGGGACCCAGTACTTC	CSTNRDTITGTQYF
-	TRBV7-2	TRBD2	TRBJ2-5	TGTGCCAGCAGCCAGGGGACTAGCGGGGTGGAGACCCAGTACTTC	CASSQGTSGVETQYF
few	TRBV20-1	TRBD2	TRBJ2-1	TGCAGTGCTTCCGGGACTAGCGGGAATCTCTACAATGAGCAGTTCTTC	CSASGTSGNLYNEQFF
-	TRBV2	TRBD1	TRBJ2-1	TGTGCCGGCTTGGACAGGGGGCATGGTGAGCAGTTCTTC	CAGLDRGHGEQFF
few	TRBV6-1	-	TRBJ2-7	TGTGCCAGCAGTGCCATCAGCGGGACAGGTATCTCCTACGAGCAGTACTTC	CASSAISGTGISYEQYF
few	TRBV20-1	TRBD1	TRBJ2-7	TGCAGTGCTCTTATTGGGGACAGGGGGCAAGAGCAGTACTTC	CSALIGDRGQEQYF
many	TRBV3-1	-	TRBJ2-2	TGTGCCAGCAGCCAAGCTGGGGCGGCGGGGGAGCTGTTTTTT	CASSQAGAAGELFF
few	TRBV20-1	-	TRBJ2-2	TGCAGTGCTAGAGATGTGGGGAACACCGGGGAGCTGTTTTTT	CSARDVGNTGELFF
-	TRBV11-2	-	TRBJ1-6	TGTGCCAGCAGTCGTAACGGGGCCAAGGGACATATGAATAATTCACCCCTCCACTTT	CASSRNGAKGHMNNSPLHF
-	TRBV9	-	TRBJ1-6	TGTGCCAGCAGCGTAGGGCCGTATTCACCCCTCCACTTT	CASSVGPYSPLHF